This note documents a single T cell receptor beta chain sequence. Breast cancer patients provided tissue from their axillary draining lymph nodes. V was pared by 0 bases and J by 8 bases, with 16 bases between. This CDR3 is 16 amino acids long. Germline V gives CDR1 MGHRA, CDR2 YSYEKL. The sample originates from a study of breast tumors, draining lymph nodes, adjacent tissues. TCRdb reanalysed the multiplex PCR reads using MiXCR and keeps one entry per CDR3 protein. The table includes 150,000 to 200,000 distinct CDR3 sequences, roughly a third detected once. The receptor comes from a female donor with breast cancer. Some clones in this sample may be carry-over from other donors' samples. Sequenced input: axillary lymph node tissue. V is TRBV4-1 and J is TRBJ1-4, with D unresolved. The CDR3 region has the DNA TGCGCCAGCAGCCAAGATCCGGGGAGGGAATACGAAAAACTGTTTTTT. Translation gives CASSQDPGREYEKLFF.